This paragraph covers one T cell receptor (beta chain) sequence. The clone's antigen remains unknown. The input lacks base qualities; no much larger clone sits a single base away. The time point label on this specimen signifies: cells obtained before transplantation from donor or recipient. CD3+CD4+ and CD3+CD8+ populations were FACS-sorted from unstimulated pre-transplant donor and recipient cells taken from spleen or lymph nodes. These data come from a study of graft-versus-host responses after intestinal transplantation (dated by TCRdb to about 2021). Broadly, across the study: The transplants that recipients received were multivisceral, liver-intestinal, or isolated intestinal. Anti-thymocyte globulin induction was given to all recipients, followed by maintenance tacrolimus and steroids for two to four years. After intestinal transplantation, graft-versus-host and host-versus-graft alloreactive T cell clones were followed in the graft, circulation and bone marrow using bulk TCR-beta CDR3 sequencing. To identify alloreactive clones, pre-transplant mixed lymphocyte reaction products were sequenced and compared with unstimulated pre-transplant donor and recipient T cells. A cohort of more than 20 intestinal transplant recipients, including one retransplant, was enrolled, and a few patients lacking pretransplant specimens were excluded. Donor T cell macrochimerism was defined as a peak of at least 4% donor T cells among recipient peripheral blood mononuclear cells. Samples from a few later patients were sequenced in-house on an Illumina MiSeq with MiXCR processing rather than by the commercial service.

The trim is 0 bases for V and 6 bases for J, with a gap of 16 bases between the germline ends. The germline V gene encodes CDR1 SGHRS and CDR2 YFSETQ. CDR3 length: 16 amino acids, cysteine to phenylalanine. The DNA shown is the 48-base CDR3, in frame from base 1. The study at large found these results: The conclusions were limited by the relatively low number and heterogeneity of the intestinal transplant patients. GvH clones turned up in recipient bone marrow, with some appearing earlier in ileal mucosa or blood, a pattern consistent with an intestinal mucosal origin. In the allografts of patients with donor T cell macrochimerism, GvH to HvG T cell clonal ratios were high. Early after transplant, peak levels of circulating GvH clones were found to be associated with declines in HvG clones.

The library was obtained by the immunoSEQ multiplex PCR assay. For most patients, genomic DNA was isolated with the Qiagen DNeasy Blood and Tissue Kit and shipped frozen to Adaptive Biotechnologies for TCR sequencing. For most patients, high-throughput TCR-beta CDR3 sequencing of genomic DNA was performed by Adaptive Biotechnologies. On the study's bioinformatics: Adaptive's ImmunoSEQ software was the source of the TCR sequencing data for about 17 patients, while three other patients were processed with MiXCR and VDJtools. To correct CD4 versus CD8 sorting errors, any sequence found in both subsets at a frequency ratio below 5:1 was removed. CDR3 nucleotide sequences shared between donor and recipient were removed because the origin of such sequences could not be assigned. Alloreactive clones required at least 2-fold expansion over unstimulated cells and minimum CFSE-low frequency of 0.002% (template counts) or 0.001% (read counts). A clone was considered mappable if detected in the sequenced pre-transplant spleen, lymph node, or MLR CFSE-low populations of the donor or recipient. Cumulative frequency of alloreactive clones was calculated as a percentage of all sequences weighted by copy number. TCRdb limited this immuneACCESS table to in-frame rearrangements with V and J called. A share of clones is missing; checked studies link under half to unresolved V genes, and the rest is unexplained. That table gives V, J and clone size, and the DNA gave D and trimming. A total of approximately 100,000 clones appear in this sample, roughly 90% of them only once. Less than 0.12% of the sample is in the top ten clones.

The V and J segments used are TRBV5-1 and TRBJ1-5; the D region possibly corresponds to TRBD1 (6 bases align). Sequencing was performed on unstimulated CD4+ T cells sorted from spleen or lymph node cells, taken before intestinal transplant. This sequence was found in a human donor who received an intestinal transplant. The DNA reads TGCGCCAGCAGCTTGGGGGCTGGGGGCATCGGTCAGCCCCAGCATTTT. It encodes CASSLGAGGIGQPQHF.